This TCR beta chain was captured by sequencing in a study of identical twins' blood T cells. The study, taken as a whole, reports: Mainly, cloneset size products determined shared clonotypes, twins included. Twins reportedly had markedly more similar V usage than unrelated donors, even among out-of-frame TCRbeta clonotypes. Twin similarity might stem from environmental factors, not only genetics.

This clonotype showed up many times. Its antigen remains unknown. Three pairs of healthy female monozygous twins were the donors. TCRdb used MiXCR to reprocess the 5' RACE reads, holding one entry per CDR3 protein. The data hold a few hundred thousand distinct CDR3 sequences, with roughly 28% observed a single time. V gave up 5 bases and J gave up 2 bases, with 10 bases separating them. This CDR3 comprises 14 residues. J is TRBJ1-3 and V is TRBV12-3 or TRBV12-4, with unresolved D. The sample was PBMCs. The clonotype originates from a woman aged 18 to 55 in good health. In nucleotides, the CDR3 is TGTGCCAGCAGTCTGCGACATGCTGGAAACACCATATATTTT. Its translation is CASSLRHAGNTIYF.